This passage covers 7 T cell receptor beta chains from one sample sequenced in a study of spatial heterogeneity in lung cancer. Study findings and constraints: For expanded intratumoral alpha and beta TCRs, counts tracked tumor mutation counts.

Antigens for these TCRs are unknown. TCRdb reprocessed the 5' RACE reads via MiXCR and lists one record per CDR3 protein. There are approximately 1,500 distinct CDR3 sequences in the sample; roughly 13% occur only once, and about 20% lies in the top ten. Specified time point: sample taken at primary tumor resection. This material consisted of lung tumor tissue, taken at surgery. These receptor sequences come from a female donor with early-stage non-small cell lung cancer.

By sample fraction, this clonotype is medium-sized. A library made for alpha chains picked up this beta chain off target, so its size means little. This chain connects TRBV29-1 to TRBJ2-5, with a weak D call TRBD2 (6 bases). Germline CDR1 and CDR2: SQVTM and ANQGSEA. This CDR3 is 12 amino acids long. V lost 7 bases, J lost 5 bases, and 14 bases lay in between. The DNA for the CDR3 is TGCAGCGCCTCGACTAGGTTCGAGACCCAGTACTTC. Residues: CSASTRFETQYF.

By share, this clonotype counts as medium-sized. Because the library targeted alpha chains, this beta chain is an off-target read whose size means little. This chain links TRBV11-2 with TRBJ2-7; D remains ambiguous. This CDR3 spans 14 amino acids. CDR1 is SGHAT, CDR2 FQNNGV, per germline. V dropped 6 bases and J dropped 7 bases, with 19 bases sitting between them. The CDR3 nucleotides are TGTGCCAGCAGTATCCGGGCCGATACTCGGGAGCAGTACTTC. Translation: CASSIRADTREQYF. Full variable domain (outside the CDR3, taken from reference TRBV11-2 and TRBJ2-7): EAGVAQSPRYKIIEKRQSVAFWCNPISGHATLYWYQQILGQGPKLLIQFQNNGVVDDSQLPKDRFSAERLKGVDSTLKIQPAKLEDSAVYLCASSIRADTREQYFGPGTRLTVT.

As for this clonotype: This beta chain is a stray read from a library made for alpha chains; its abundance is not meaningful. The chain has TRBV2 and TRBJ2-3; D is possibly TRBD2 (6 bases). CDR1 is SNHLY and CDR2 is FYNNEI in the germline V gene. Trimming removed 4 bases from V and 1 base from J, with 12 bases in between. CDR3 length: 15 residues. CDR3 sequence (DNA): TGTGCCAGCAGTGGACAGACGGGGGGCACAGATACGCAGTATTTT. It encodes CASSGQTGGTDTQYF.

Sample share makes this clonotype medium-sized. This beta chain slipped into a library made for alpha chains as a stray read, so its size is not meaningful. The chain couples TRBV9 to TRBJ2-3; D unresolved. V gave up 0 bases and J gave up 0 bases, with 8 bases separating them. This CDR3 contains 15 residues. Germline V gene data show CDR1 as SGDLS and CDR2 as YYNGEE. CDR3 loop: CASSVGHGSTDTQYF. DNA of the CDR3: TGTGCCAGCAGCGTAGGACACGGGAGCACAGATACGCAGTATTTT.

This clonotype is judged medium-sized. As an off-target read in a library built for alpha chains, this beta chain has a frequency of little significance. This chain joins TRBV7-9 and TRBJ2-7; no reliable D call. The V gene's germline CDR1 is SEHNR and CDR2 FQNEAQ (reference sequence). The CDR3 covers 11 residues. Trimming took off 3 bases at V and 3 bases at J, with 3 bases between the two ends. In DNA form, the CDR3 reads TGTGCCAGCAGCTTCGACTACGAGCAGTACTTC. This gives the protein CASSFDYEQYF.

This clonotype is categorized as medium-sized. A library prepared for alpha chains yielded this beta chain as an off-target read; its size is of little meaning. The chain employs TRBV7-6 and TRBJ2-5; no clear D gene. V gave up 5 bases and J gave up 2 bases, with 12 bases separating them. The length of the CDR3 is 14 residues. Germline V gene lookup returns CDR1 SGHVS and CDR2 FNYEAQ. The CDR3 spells CASSMPVEQETQYF. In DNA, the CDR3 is TGTGCCAGCAGCATGCCAGTGGAACAAGAGACCCAGTACTTC.

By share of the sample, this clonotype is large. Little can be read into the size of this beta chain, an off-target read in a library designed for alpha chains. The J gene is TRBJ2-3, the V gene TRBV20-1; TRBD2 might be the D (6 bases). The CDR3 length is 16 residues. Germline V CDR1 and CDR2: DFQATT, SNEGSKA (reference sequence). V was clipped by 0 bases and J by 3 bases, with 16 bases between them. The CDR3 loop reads CSARDPSGGTTDTQYF. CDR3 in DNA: TGCAGTGCTAGAGACCCCAGTGGCGGGACTACAGATACGCAGTATTTT.